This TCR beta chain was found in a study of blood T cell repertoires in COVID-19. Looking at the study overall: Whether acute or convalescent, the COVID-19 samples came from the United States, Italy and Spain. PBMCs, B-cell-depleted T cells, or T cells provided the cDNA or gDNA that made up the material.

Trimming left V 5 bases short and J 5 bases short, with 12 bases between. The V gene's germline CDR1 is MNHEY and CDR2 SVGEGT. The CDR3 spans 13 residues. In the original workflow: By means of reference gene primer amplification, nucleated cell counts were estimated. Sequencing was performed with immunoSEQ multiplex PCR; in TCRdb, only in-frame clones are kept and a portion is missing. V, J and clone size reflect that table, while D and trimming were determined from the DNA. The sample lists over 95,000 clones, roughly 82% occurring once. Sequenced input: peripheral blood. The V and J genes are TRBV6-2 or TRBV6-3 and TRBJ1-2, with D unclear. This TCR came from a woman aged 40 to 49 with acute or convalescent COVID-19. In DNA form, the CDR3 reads TGTGCCAGCAGTAAGGCAGGCGGGTATGGCTACACCTTC. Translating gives CASSKAGGYGYTF.